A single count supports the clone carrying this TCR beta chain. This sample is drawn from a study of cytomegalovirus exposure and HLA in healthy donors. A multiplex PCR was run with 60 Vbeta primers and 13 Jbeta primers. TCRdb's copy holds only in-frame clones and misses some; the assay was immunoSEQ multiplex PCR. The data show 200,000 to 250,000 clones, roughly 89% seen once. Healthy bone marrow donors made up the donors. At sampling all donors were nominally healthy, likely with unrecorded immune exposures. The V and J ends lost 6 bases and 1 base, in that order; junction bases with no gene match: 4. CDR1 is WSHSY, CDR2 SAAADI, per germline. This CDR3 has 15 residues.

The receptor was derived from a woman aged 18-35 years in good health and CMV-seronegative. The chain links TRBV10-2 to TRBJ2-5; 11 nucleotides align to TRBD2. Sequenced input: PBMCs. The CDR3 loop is CASRRGLAAQETQYF. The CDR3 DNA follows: TGCGCCAGCAGGCGGGGACTAGCGGCCCAAGAGACCCAGTACTTC.